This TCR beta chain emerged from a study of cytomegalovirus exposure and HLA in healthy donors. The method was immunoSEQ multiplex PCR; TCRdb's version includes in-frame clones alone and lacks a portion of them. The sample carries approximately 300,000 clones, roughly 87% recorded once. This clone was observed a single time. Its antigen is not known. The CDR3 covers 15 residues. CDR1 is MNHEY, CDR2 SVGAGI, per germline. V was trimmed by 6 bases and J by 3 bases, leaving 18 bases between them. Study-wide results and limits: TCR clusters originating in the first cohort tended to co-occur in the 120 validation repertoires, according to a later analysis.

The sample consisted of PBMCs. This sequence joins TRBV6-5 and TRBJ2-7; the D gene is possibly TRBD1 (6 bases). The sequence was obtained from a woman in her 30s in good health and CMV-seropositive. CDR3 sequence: CASRRTVNRIYEQYF. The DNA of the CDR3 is TGTGCCAGCAGGCGGACAGTTAATAGGATCTACGAGCAGTACTTC.